The following is a TCR beta chain sequence with its context. Its target is unknown. 5'RACE template switching added a universal primer site and UMIs to TCR cDNA. TCRdb re-analysed the 5' RACE reads in MiXCR, keeping a single row per CDR3 protein. The profile shows a few hundred thousand distinct CDR3 sequences, about a sixth of them singletons. There are 14 residues in the CDR3. Germline V gene lookup returns CDR1 SGDLS and CDR2 YYNGEE. Trimming stripped 1 base from V and 7 bases from J, with 12 bases between. This entry comes from a study of T cells after yellow fever vaccination. Study-wide points: Repertoires sorted by FACS could include abundant clonotypes that are contaminants from the bulk population. The appearance of a small share of clonotypes in both CD4 and CD8 compartments was observed.

This clonotype originated in a man between 18 and 35 years old who received the YFV17D yellow fever vaccine. The input for sequencing was PBMCs, taken around 5 days after the first yellow fever vaccination. The rearrangement links TRBV9 to TRBJ2-1; D gene unclear. In nucleotides, the CDR3 is TGTGCCAGCAGCGTAAACCTGGTCCCTAATGAGCAGTTCTTC. As protein: CASSVNLVPNEQFF.